This T cell receptor (beta chain) was recorded in a study of shared clonotypes between healthy human individuals. Notes on the study in general: Clonotypes not shared had lower generation probabilities than those common to all four donors. About 5% of naive CD4 clonotypes were shared across a handful of donors.

The naive CD8 subset, CD45RO-negative cells positively selected for CCR7, excluded terminally differentiated effector memory CD45RA+ cells. Some 30,000 T cell genomes (about 0.2 ug DNA) went into each sorted-subset replicate. Assay: immunoSEQ multiplex PCR; the TCRdb copy retains only in-frame clones and omits some. The sample has some 2,000,000 clones, 85% to 95% seen once. Concerning this clone: Its matching antigen is unknown.

Trimming removed 4 bases from V and 2 bases from J; junction bases left unmatched: 1. The CDR3 contains 14 residues. The germline V gene encodes CDR1 WNHNN and CDR2 SYGVQD (reference sequence). The specimen was naive CD8+ T cells sorted from blood. This TCR derives from a young man in good health. V is TRBV10-1 and J is TRBJ2-7, with 11 nucleotides matching TRBD2. The CDR3 coding sequence is TGCGCCAGCAGTGCTAGCGGGGGGACCTACGAGCAGTACTTC. It yields the protein CASSASGGTYEQYF.